The T cell receptor (beta chain) described here comes from a study of shared clonotypes between healthy human individuals. Profiled with immunoSEQ multiplex PCR; TCRdb holds only in-frame clones, not every one. The data hold some 2,000,000 clones, with 85% to 95% observed a single time. Adult Caucasians living in Nashville, Tennessee made up all of the donors. The CDR3 covers 15 residues. CDR1 and CDR2 from the germline V gene are SNHLY and FYNNEI. Trimming removed 5 bases at V and 4 bases at J, with 17 bases between. The specimen sequenced was naive CD4+ T cells sorted from blood. Subset specified: CD45RA+ positively selected. The chain uses TRBV2 and TRBJ1-2, with D possibly TRBD1 on 5 matching bases. The TCR originated in a young man in good health. CDR3: CASSQTEGTVYGYTF. The CDR3 DNA reads TGTGCCAGCAGTCAAACCGAAGGGACGGTCTATGGCTACACCTTC.